A selection of T cell receptor beta chains follows, all from one sample in a study of blood T cell repertoires in COVID-19. The repertoire was sequenced with immunoSEQ multiplex PCR; TCRdb's copy has only in-frame clones and lacks some. The sample consists of under 200,000 clones, approximately 83% of them appearing once. The sequenced material came from PBMCs or T cells enriched from blood (not recorded which). These receptors all stem from a woman aged 55-70 years who had recovered from COVID-19. Both conserved end residues are part of each CDR3. D genes are given only for firm matches. Rows may omit the clone size; those that give it use once, few, many or a size class.

j_call	cdr3_length	d_call	clone_size	v_call	cdr3_nt	cdr3_aa
TRBJ1-1	15	TRBD1	many	TRBV18	TGTGCCAGCTCACGACAGGGTTCTCTGAACACTGAAGCTTTCTTT	CASSRQGSLNTEAFF
TRBJ2-5	15	TRBD2	.	TRBV6-2/TRBV6-3	TGTGCCAGCAGCCCCACGGGACTAGCTTCTGAGACCCAGTACTTC	CASSPTGLASETQYF
TRBJ2-5	14	.	.	TRBV4-1	TGCGCCAGCAGCCAAGATTCCCCAGCGCAGACCCAGTACTTC	CASSQDSPAQTQYF
TRBJ2-7	15	TRBD2	once	TRBV5-1	TGCGCCAGCAGCTTGGAGACTAGCGGAGCCTACGAGCAGTACTTC	CASSLETSGAYEQYF
TRBJ1-1	14	.	.	TRBV5-1	TGCGCCAGCAGCTGGGGGGGCGCGGGGACTGAAGCTTTCTTT	CASSWGGAGTEAFF
TRBJ1-4	13	.	.	TRBV29-1	TGCAGCGTTGAAGAGGGGGGGAATGAAAAACTGTTTTTT	CSVEEGGNEKLFF
TRBJ2-2	12	.	.	TRBV5-1	TGCGCCAGCAGCTCAATCACCGGGGAGCTGTTTTTT	CASSSITGELFF
TRBJ1-4	15	.	.	TRBV7-2	TGTGCCAGCAGCGACCACAGGCGAACTAATGAAAAACTGTTTTTT	CASSDHRRTNEKLFF
TRBJ1-2	13	.	.	TRBV9	TGTGCCAGCAGCGGACAGACCCCATATGGCTACACCTTC	CASSGQTPYGYTF
TRBJ2-7	14	TRBD2	.	TRBV7-9	TGTGCCAGCAGCTTAGAGAGCGGGAACTACGAGCAGTACTTC	CASSLESGNYEQYF
TRBJ2-1	16	TRBD2	.	TRBV15	TGTGCCACCAGCAGAGATAACAGCGGGAGGAGCAATGAGCAGTTCTTC	CATSRDNSGRSNEQFF
TRBJ2-6	16	.	once	TRBV11-2	TGTGCCAGCAGCACACTCGCCCGGGCTGGGGCCAACGTCCTGACTTTC	CASSTLARAGANVLTF
TRBJ1-1	16	.	.	TRBV5-6	TGTGCCAGCAGCTTGGCCACAGGTACCATGAACACTGAAGCTTTCTTT	CASSLATGTMNTEAFF
TRBJ1-4	14	.	.	TRBV15	TGTGCCACCAGCAGAGATTCGGGGAGTCGGAAACTGTTTTTT	CATSRDSGSRKLFF
TRBJ1-1	14	.	.	TRBV5-1	TGCGCCAGCAGCTCCAACACAGGATCCACTGAAGCTTTCTTT	CASSSNTGSTEAFF
TRBJ1-1	15	.	.	TRBV30	TGTGCCTGGCGAGTGGGCGCCCCAAGGAACACTGAAGCTTTCTTT	CAWRVGAPRNTEAFF
TRBJ2-5	11	.	.	TRBV5-4	TGTGCCGTAACGGGTGGAGAGACCCAGTACTTC	CAVTGGETQYF
TRBJ1-2	13	.	.	TRBV3-1/TRBV3-2	TGTGCCAGCAGCCAAGGGGGGGAATATGGCTACACCTTC	CASSQGGEYGYTF
TRBJ2-7	12	TRBD1	.	TRBV29-1	TGCAGCGTACAGGGGGCCTCCTACGAGCAGTACTTC	CSVQGASYEQYF
TRBJ2-1	15	.	few	TRBV11-3	TGTGCCAGCAGCTTATCGGCAGGGCCCTACAATGAGCAGTTCTTC	CASSLSAGPYNEQFF
TRBJ2-5	14	.	once	TRBV27	TGTGCCAGCAGTTTAGGGTGGGAGCAAGAGACCCAGTACTTC	CASSLGWEQETQYF
TRBJ1-1	11	.	once	TRBV3-1/TRBV3-2	TGTGCCAGCAGCCAAGGGACAGAAGCTTTCTTT	CASSQGTEAFF
TRBJ2-1	17	.	.	TRBV15	TGTGCCACCAGCAGAGATCGGTCGGGAGTAGGAGACAATGAGCAGTTCTTC	CATSRDRSGVGDNEQFF
TRBJ2-3	17	TRBD2	few	TRBV5-1	TGCGCCAGCAGCCGCGCTGGACTAGCGGGGAATGGGGATACGCAGTATTTT	CASSRAGLAGNGDTQYF
TRBJ1-5	17	TRBD1	once	TRBV7-9	TGTGCCAGCAGCACATATAGACAGGGATTAAGCAATCAGCCCCAGCATTTT	CASSTYRQGLSNQPQHF
TRBJ1-1	14	.	.	TRBV5-1	TGCGCCAGCAGCTTGGGGAGGGAGTACACTGAAGCTTTCTTT	CASSLGREYTEAFF
TRBJ2-7	13	.	.	TRBV11-2	TGTGCCAGCAGCCTCGAACCTACTTACGAGCAGTACTTC	CASSLEPTYEQYF
TRBJ1-4	16	TRBD1	once	TRBV4-1	TGCGCCAGCAGCCAACCCTCAAGGACAGGGACAGAAAAACTGTTTTTT	CASSQPSRTGTEKLFF
TRBJ1-2	17	.	.	TRBV5-1	TGCGCCAGCAGCACCGGGGGTTCGGGCAGCCTGAACTATGGCTACACCTTC	CASSTGGSGSLNYGYTF
TRBJ1-2	15	.	.	TRBV7-2	TGTGCCAGCAGCTTCTCCCCCACAGGGAGCTATGGCTACACCTTC	CASSFSPTGSYGYTF
TRBJ2-2	14	.	.	TRBV19	TGTGCCAGTAGTATAGTGGTCAGCACCGGGGAGCTGTTTTTT	CASSIVVSTGELFF
TRBJ2-3	15	TRBD1	.	TRBV2	TGTGCCAGCAGCAACAGGGGTGGAAGCACAGATACGCAGTATTTT	CASSNRGGSTDTQYF
TRBJ2-7	14	.	.	TRBV7-3	TGTGCCAGCAGCTTAGGGGGAGGACCCTACGAGCAGTACTTC	CASSLGGGPYEQYF
TRBJ1-1	15	TRBD1	.	TRBV19	TGTGCCAGTAGTAGCCGGGGACAGGGGAGCACTGAAGCTTTCTTT	CASSSRGQGSTEAFF
TRBJ1-1	14	.	.	TRBV18	TGTGCCAGCTCACCGGCAGGGCAGAACACTGAAGCTTTCTTT	CASSPAGQNTEAFF
TRBJ1-5	15	.	few	TRBV6-2/TRBV6-3	TGTGCCAGCAGTCGATTGACAGTTAGCAATCAGCCCCAGCATTTT	CASSRLTVSNQPQHF
TRBJ1-5	14	TRBD1	.	TRBV2	TGTGCCAGCAGTGAATACAGGGGTGGACAGCCCCAGCATTTT	CASSEYRGGQPQHF
TRBJ1-2	13	.	few	TRBV28	TGTGCCAGCACCCTGGCCCGGGGCTATGGCTACACCTTC	CASTLARGYGYTF
TRBJ2-7	18	TRBD1	few	TRBV5-1	TGCGCCAGCAGCTTAGGGACAGGTTCCCAGGGTTGGGGAAACGAGCAGTACTTC	CASSLGTGSQGWGNEQYF
TRBJ1-2	15	.	.	TRBV7-9	TGTGCCAGCAGCTCCGAAGGACAGAGATACTATGGCTACACCTTC	CASSSEGQRYYGYTF
TRBJ2-3	13	.	.	TRBV7-3	TGTGCCAGCAGTATTAACCCACAGGATACGCAGTATTTT	CASSINPQDTQYF
TRBJ1-1	16	.	.	TRBV11-2	TGTGCCAGCAGCTTAGATCTAGGGGGGGCGCGGACTGAAGCTTTCTTT	CASSLDLGGARTEAFF
TRBJ2-1	17	TRBD2	.	TRBV3-1/TRBV3-2	TGTGCCAGCAGCCAAGTATCTCGCGGGGGAACCTACAATGAGCAGTTCTTC	CASSQVSRGGTYNEQFF
TRBJ2-5	17	TRBD2	.	TRBV4-1	TGCGCCAGCAGCCAAGGATTTACTAGCGGGTCCCAAGAGACCCAGTACTTC	CASSQGFTSGSQETQYF
TRBJ1-2	15	TRBD1	.	TRBV18	TGTGCCAGCTCTAAGACAGGGAATGGCGTCTATGGCTACACCTTC	CASSKTGNGVYGYTF
TRBJ2-1	19	TRBD2	.	TRBV5-6	TGTGCCAGCAGCTTTCCCGGACTAGCGGGAGGGCTGGCGTACAATGAGCAGTTCTTC	CASSFPGLAGGLAYNEQFF
TRBJ2-1	13	TRBD2	once	TRBV7-6	TGTGCCAGCAGAAAGCGGGGGGGGAATGAGCAGTTCTTC	CASRKRGGNEQFF
TRBJ1-2	14	TRBD1	.	TRBV5-1	TGCGCCAGCAGCTTCGAACAGGGGAACTATGGCTACACCTTC	CASSFEQGNYGYTF
TRBJ1-1	13	.	.	TRBV18	TGTGCCAGCTCACTAGACATGAACACTGAAGCTTTCTTT	CASSLDMNTEAFF
TRBJ2-1	17	TRBD2	.	TRBV27	TGTGCCAGCAGTTTATTCGGGACTAGCGGGCTCTACAATGAGCAGTTCTTC	CASSLFGTSGLYNEQFF
TRBJ1-1	16	TRBD1	.	TRBV12-5	TGTGCTAGTGGTTTGCCCCGACAGGGGATGAACACTGAAGCTTTCTTT	CASGLPRQGMNTEAFF
TRBJ1-4	15	TRBD1	once	TRBV18	TGTGCCAGCTCCAACCTGGCGCAGACAGGGGGAAAACTGTTTTTT	CASSNLAQTGGKLFF
TRBJ1-3	15	.	few	TRBV3-1/TRBV3-2	TGTGCCAGCAGCCGCCCAACAGGGTCTGGAAACACCATATATTTT	CASSRPTGSGNTIYF
TRBJ1-6	11	.	.	TRBV20-1	TGCAGTGGTAAAGCCGGGAAAATAATCCACTTT	CSGKAGKIIHF
TRBJ2-3	12	.	.	TRBV29-1	TGCAGCGTCCGCCGAGGGATGGATACGCAGTATTTT	CSVRRGMDTQYF